One sample yielded the 9 T cell receptor beta chains listed below, sequenced in a study of CD8 T cells in ankylosing spondylitis. One entry per CDR3 protein, called by TCRdb with MiXCR from the 5' RACE reads. Of around 150,000 distinct CDR3 sequences listed, around a third were seen once; the top ten hold 6%. The material sequenced was synovial fluid, either unsorted or a sorted T cell fraction (not recorded which). These receptors were collected from a male donor with ankylosing spondylitis.

This clonotype has at least ten counts. V and J are TRBV15 and TRBJ2-4; weak D call: TRBD1 (5 bases). With 0 bases removed from V and 8 bases from J, the gap between germline ends came to 17 bases. The CDR3 runs 16 residues. CDR1 and CDR2 (germline): LNHNV, YYDKDF (reference sequence). The CDR3: CATSRDKGQGGHIQYF. CDR3 nucleotide sequence: TGTGCCACCAGCAGAGATAAGGGGCAGGGTGGACACATTCAGTACTTC.

This sequence joins TRBV25-1 and TRBJ1-1; D is ambiguous. The germline V gene encodes CDR1 MGHDK and CDR2 SYGVNS. This CDR3 region has 12 residues. V shed 7 bases and J shed 8 bases, with 14 bases lying between them. The CDR3 region has the DNA TGTGCCAGCACTCCAGACGGAGGGGAAGCTTTCTTT. Translated: CASTPDGGEAFF.

This clonotype was recorded many times. V gene TRBV5-1 combines with J gene TRBJ1-2, with unresolved D. The germline V gene has CDR1 SGHRS and CDR2 YFSETQ. V was trimmed by 4 bases and J by 8 bases, leaving 18 bases between them. The CDR3 contains 14 residues. DNA of the CDR3: TGCGCCAGCAGCCCGTCAGACGTGAATGGGGGCTACACCTTC. Translating it yields CASSPSDVNGGYTF.

This clonotype showed up many times. The rearrangement joins TRBV25-1 to TRBJ1-1; no firm D call. The CDR3 is made up of 15 amino acids. Trimming stripped 1 base from V and 3 bases from J, with 12 bases between. CDR1 and CDR2 from the germline V gene are MGHDK and SYGVNS. The CDR3 region is CASSELWVADTEAFF. The CDR3 DNA is TGTGCCAGCAGTGAATTGTGGGTCGCCGACACTGAAGCTTTCTTT.

The DNA for the CDR3 is TGTGCCAGCAATGCTTTCCAGGGCAGTTGGACTGAAGCTTTCTTT. This codes for CASNAFQGSWTEAFF. The chain employs TRBV12-3 or TRBV12-4 and TRBJ1-1, with D tentatively TRBD1 (5 bases). V was cut by 7 bases and J by 5 bases, with 20 bases left in between. The CDR3 loop spans 15 amino acids.

V gene TRBV6-5 combines with J gene TRBJ2-4; 12 nucleotides match TRBD2. This CDR3 has 19 residues. After removal of 6 bases from V and 2 bases from J, the junction contained 14 bases not matched to a gene. Germline V CDR1 and CDR2: MNHEY, SVGAGI. The DNA for the CDR3 is TGTGCCAGCAGCTTAGTTACTCAGACTAGCGGGGGATCCAAAAACATTCAGTACTTC. Protein product: CASSLVTQTSGGSKNIQYF.

The CDR3 reads CASSRGGQENTEAFF. CDR3 DNA sequence: TGTGCCAGCAGCCGCGGGGGACAGGAGAACACTGAAGCTTTCTTT. The chain recombines TRBV4-2 with TRBJ1-1; 8 bases are shared with TRBD1. The CDR3 is 15 amino acids. Germline CDR1 and CDR2: LGHNA and YNFKEQ. V was clipped by 4 bases and J by 1 base; unmatched bases: 5.

The chain combines TRBV4-1 with TRBJ2-7; D unclear. The CDR3 loop spans 16 amino acids. V dropped 0 bases and J dropped 2 bases, with 14 bases sitting between them. CDR1 and CDR2 from the germline V gene are MGHRA and YSYEKL. CDR3 protein: CASSQETVVGTYEQYF. CDR3 nucleotide sequence: TGCGCCAGCAGCCAAGAAACGGTGGTAGGGACCTACGAGCAGTACTTC.

This chain connects TRBV19 to TRBJ1-5; D gene uncertain. From germline, CDR1 is LNHDA and CDR2 SQIVND (reference sequence). The CDR3 has 16 residues. The ends were cut back, 3 bases at V and 1 base at J, with 13 bases in the middle. CDR3 residues: CASSIGQRESNQPQHF. In nucleotides, the CDR3 is TGTGCCAGTAGTATCGGTCAAAGGGAGAGCAATCAGCCCCAGCATTTT.